These T cell receptor beta chains were read from a single sample in a study of early T cells in non-severe SARS-CoV-2 infection. TCRdb recomputed calls from the 5' RACE reads with MiXCR, one row per CDR3 protein. The sample yields 100,000 to 140,000 distinct CDR3 sequences, around 10% seen once. The sample was whole blood. These receptors were taken from an adult who was a healthcare worker with PCR-confirmed SARS-CoV-2 infection or an uninfected control (not recorded which). CDR3s include the opening cysteine and the closing phenylalanine or tryptophan. D genes are given only for firm matches. Size values are once, few and many counts, or a class for expanded clones, and some rows have none.

D: NA
V: TRBV7-2
J: TRBJ2-7
size: NA
DNA: TGTGCCAGCAGCTTAGCGCGAGGCGGGCGCTCCTACGAGCAGTACTTC
CDR3: CASSLARGGRSYEQYF

D: NA
V: TRBV19
J: TRBJ1-2
size: few
DNA: TGTGCCAGTACTCAACCTCTTGGGCTTACCTATGGCTACACCTTC
CDR3: CASTQPLGLTYGYTF

D: NA
V: TRBV20-1
J: TRBJ2-7
size: many
DNA: TGCAGTGCTAGCCCACCAACAGACTACGAGCAGTACTTC
CDR3: CSASPPTDYEQYF

D: NA
V: TRBV7-9
J: TRBJ2-7
size: many
DNA: TGTGCCAGCAGCTTGCCGGTCCCGGGCGGCGAGCAGTACTTC
CDR3: CASSLPVPGGEQYF

D: NA
V: TRBV18
J: TRBJ1-4
size: few
DNA: TGTGCCAGCTCACCCGCTACCGGCCCGAGAAGCGAAAAACTGTTTTTT
CDR3: CASSPATGPRSEKLFF

D: NA
V: TRBV27
J: TRBJ1-3
size: few
DNA: TGTGCCAGCAGTCTTCCCGCGGTTTCTGGAAACACCATATATTTT
CDR3: CASSLPAVSGNTIYF

D: NA
V: TRBV20-1
J: TRBJ1-1
size: many
DNA: TGCAGTGCTAGCCCCGGTAACACTGAAGCTTTCTTT
CDR3: CSASPGNTEAFF

D: NA
V: TRBV5-1
J: TRBJ1-2
size: many
DNA: TGCGCCAGCAGCTCGGAACAGATTAACTATGGCTACACCTTC
CDR3: CASSSEQINYGYTF

D: TRBD2
V: TRBV29-1
J: TRBJ2-2
size: few
DNA: TGCAGCGTTGAAGATCGGGAGGGTGGGGAGCTGTTTTTT
CDR3: CSVEDREGGELFF

D: NA
V: TRBV2
J: TRBJ2-1
size: few
DNA: TGTGCCAGCAGACGCGCGGAGGGCTCCTACAATGAGCAGTTCTTC
CDR3: CASRRAEGSYNEQFF

D: NA
V: TRBV29-1
J: TRBJ1-1
size: NA
DNA: TGCAGCGTTGACTCGGGGAATGCTGAAGCTTTCTTT
CDR3: CSVDSGNAEAFF

D: NA
V: TRBV9
J: TRBJ1-1
size: many
DNA: TGTGCCAGCAGCGTAGATCAAGGGACTGAAGCTTTCTTT
CDR3: CASSVDQGTEAFF

D: TRBD1
V: TRBV27
J: TRBJ2-4
size: few
DNA: TGTGCCAGCGCGACAGGGGAAAACATTCAGTACTTC
CDR3: CASATGENIQYF

D: TRBD2
V: TRBV27
J: TRBJ2-2
size: NA
DNA: TGTGCCAGCAGTTTTAGCGGGAGTTATTCCGGGGAGCTGTTTTTT
CDR3: CASSFSGSYSGELFF

D: TRBD2
V: TRBV27
J: TRBJ2-7
size: few
DNA: TGTGCCAGCAGTTTAGGACCTCCGGGAGGGGTATACGAGCAGTACTTC
CDR3: CASSLGPPGGVYEQYF

D: TRBD1
V: TRBV18
J: TRBJ1-2
size: many
DNA: TGTGCCAGCTCACTTGGACAGGGGGCCGTTTATGGCTACACCTTC
CDR3: CASSLGQGAVYGYTF

D: NA
V: TRBV19
J: TRBJ2-1
size: few
DNA: TGTGCCAGTAGTGTAGCGGACCAATCCTACAATGAGCAGTTCTTC
CDR3: CASSVADQSYNEQFF

D: NA
V: TRBV5-1
J: TRBJ2-7
size: few
DNA: TGCGCCAGCAGCTTGAGTTACTCCTATGGCGAATACTCCTACGAGCAGTACTTC
CDR3: CASSLSYSYGEYSYEQYF

D: TRBD1
V: TRBV5-1
J: TRBJ2-7
size: NA
DNA: TGCGCCAGCAGCCCGGGACAGGGGGCGCGAGAGCAGTACTTC
CDR3: CASSPGQGAREQYF

D: NA
V: TRBV16
J: TRBJ1-5
size: few
DNA: TGTGCCAGCAGCCAATCCGGTAGAAATAGCAATCAGCCCCAGCATTTT
CDR3: CASSQSGRNSNQPQHF

D: NA
V: TRBV20-1
J: TRBJ1-4
size: few
DNA: TGCAGTGCTAGGGCTGGGACCCAGGAAAAACTGTTTTTT
CDR3: CSARAGTQEKLFF